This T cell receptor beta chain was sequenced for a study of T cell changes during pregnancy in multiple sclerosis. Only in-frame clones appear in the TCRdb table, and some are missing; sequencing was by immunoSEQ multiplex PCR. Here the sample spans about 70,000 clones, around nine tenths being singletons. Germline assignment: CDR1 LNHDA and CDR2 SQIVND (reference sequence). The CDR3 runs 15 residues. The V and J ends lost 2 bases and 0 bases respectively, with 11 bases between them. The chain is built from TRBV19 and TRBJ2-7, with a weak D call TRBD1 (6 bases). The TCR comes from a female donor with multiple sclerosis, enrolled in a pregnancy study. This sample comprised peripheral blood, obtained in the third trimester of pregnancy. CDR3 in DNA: TGTGCCAGTAGTATAACAGGGCCGATCTCCTACGAGCAGTACTTC. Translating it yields CASSITGPISYEQYF. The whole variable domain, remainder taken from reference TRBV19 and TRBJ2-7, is DGGITQSPKYLFRKEGQNVTLSCEQNLNHDAMYWYRQDPGQGLRLIYYSQIVNDFQKGDIAEGYSVSREKKESFPLTVTSAQKNPTAFYLCASSITGPISYEQYFGPGTRLTVT.